The sequence of this T cell receptor (beta chain) was determined in a study of shared clonotypes between healthy human individuals. About the study: Ranging from 18 to 49 in age, donors were a couple of women and a few men.

This CDR3 has 15 residues. Trimming removed 1 base at V and 0 bases at J, with 7 bases between. CDR1 and CDR2 (germline): MNHEY, SMNVEV (reference sequence). CD4+ cells underwent separation, giving CD45RA+ naive and CD45RA-negative memory subsets. Of note for this clone: What it binds is not known. Other DNA sequences in this sample translate to the same CDR3.

Deep was the level used in running the assay. Clones were sequenced by immunoSEQ multiplex PCR, and TCRdb holds only the in-frame ones, with some missing. The repertoire has 2.3 million or so clones, 80% to 95% of them found once; the top ten carry under 0.45%. Study findings and constraints: Unshared clonotypes carried lower generation probabilities than those common to all four donors.

This clonotype was obtained from a man in his late teens or twenties in good health. Some clones in this sample may be carry-over from other donors' samples. The J gene is TRBJ2-1, the V gene TRBV27; D is uncertain. The sequencing sample was made of naive CD4+ T cells from PBMCs. Subset meaning: CD45RA+ positively selected. CDR3 DNA sequence: TGTGCCAGCAGTTTATTTCCCGACTCCTACAATGAGCAGTTCTTC. This translates into CASSLFPDSYNEQFF.